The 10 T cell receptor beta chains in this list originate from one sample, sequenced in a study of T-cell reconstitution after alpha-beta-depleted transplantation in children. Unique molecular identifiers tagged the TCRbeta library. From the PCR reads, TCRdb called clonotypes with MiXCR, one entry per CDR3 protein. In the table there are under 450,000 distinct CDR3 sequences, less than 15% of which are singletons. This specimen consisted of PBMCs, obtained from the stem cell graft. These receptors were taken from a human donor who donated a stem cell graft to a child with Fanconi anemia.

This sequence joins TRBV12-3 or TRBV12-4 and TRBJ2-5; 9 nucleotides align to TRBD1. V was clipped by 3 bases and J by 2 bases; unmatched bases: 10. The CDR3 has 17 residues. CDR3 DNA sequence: TGTGCCAGCAGTTTCCGGGACAGGGATGTTCTACAAGAGACCCAGTACTTC. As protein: CASSFRDRDVLQETQYF.

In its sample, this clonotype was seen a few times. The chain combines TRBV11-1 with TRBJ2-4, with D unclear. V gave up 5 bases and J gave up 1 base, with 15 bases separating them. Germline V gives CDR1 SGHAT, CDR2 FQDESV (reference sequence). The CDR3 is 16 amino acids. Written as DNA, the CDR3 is TGTGCCAGCAGCCCGTATAGAGAAGGGGCCAAAAACATTCAGTACTTC. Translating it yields CASSPYREGAKNIQYF.

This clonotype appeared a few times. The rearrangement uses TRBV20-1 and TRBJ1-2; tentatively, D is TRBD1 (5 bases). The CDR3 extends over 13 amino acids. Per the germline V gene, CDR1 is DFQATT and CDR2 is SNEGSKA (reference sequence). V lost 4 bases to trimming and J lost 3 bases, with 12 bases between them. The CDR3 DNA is TGCAGTGCTACTCGACAGAGCTACTATGGCTACACCTTC. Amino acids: CSATRQSYYGYTF.

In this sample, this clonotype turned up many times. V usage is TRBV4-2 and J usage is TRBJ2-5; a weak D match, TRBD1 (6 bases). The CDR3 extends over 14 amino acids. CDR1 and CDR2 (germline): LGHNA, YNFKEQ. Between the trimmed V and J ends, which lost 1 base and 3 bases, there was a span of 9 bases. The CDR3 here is CASSQVDSEETQYF. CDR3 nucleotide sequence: TGTGCCAGCAGCCAAGTGGACAGTGAAGAGACCCAGTACTTC.

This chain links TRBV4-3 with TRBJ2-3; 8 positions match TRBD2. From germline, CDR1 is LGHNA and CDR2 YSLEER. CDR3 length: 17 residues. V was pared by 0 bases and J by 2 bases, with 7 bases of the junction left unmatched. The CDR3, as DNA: TGCGCCAGCAGCCAAGATCCGAGCGGGGGCCTCACAGATACGCAGTATTTT. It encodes CASSQDPSGGLTDTQYF.

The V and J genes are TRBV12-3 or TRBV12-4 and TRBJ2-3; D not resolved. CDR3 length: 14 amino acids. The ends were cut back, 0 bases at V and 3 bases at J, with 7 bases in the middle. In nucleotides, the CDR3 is TGTGCCAGCAGTTTAGCGTCTCCGACAGATACGCAGTATTTT. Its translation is CASSLASPTDTQYF.

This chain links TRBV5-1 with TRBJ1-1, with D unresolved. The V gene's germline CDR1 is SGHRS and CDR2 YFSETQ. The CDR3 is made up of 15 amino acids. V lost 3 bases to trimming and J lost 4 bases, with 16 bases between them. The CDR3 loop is CASSSPLSTGTEAFF. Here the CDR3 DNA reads TGCGCCAGCAGCTCGCCGTTATCGACGGGCACTGAAGCTTTCTTT.

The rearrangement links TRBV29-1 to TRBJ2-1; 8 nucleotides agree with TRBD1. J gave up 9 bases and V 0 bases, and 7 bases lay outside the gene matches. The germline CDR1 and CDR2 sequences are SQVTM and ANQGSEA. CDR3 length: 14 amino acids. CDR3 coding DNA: TGCAGCGTTGAAGAGGGTCAGGGGGCGGGTGAGCAGTTCTTC. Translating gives CSVEEGQGAGEQFF.

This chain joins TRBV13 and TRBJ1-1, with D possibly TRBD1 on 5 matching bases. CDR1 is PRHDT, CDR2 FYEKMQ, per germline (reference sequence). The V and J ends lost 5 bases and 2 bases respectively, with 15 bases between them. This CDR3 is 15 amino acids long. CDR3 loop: CASSPWGDTNTEAFF. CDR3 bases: TGTGCCAGCAGCCCCTGGGGGGATACCAACACTGAAGCTTTCTTT.

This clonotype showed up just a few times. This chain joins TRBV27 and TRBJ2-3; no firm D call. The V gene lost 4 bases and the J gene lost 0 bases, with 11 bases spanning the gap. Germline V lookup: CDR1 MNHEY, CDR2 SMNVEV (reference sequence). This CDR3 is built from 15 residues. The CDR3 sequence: CASSSGVISTDTQYF. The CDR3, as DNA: TGTGCCAGCAGTTCGGGCGTTATTAGCACAGATACGCAGTATTTT.